The 25 T cell receptor beta chains reported below all come from one sample, sequenced in a study of cytomegalovirus exposure and HLA in healthy donors. Generated by immunoSEQ multiplex PCR, the TCRdb table keeps only in-frame clones and is missing some. The sample includes about 97,000 clones, over 85% of them seen just once. Sequences were obtained from PBMCs. All receptors derive from a woman aged 18-30 years in good health and CMV-seronegative.

This clone was seen just once. The V gene is TRBV19, the J gene TRBJ2-7; 9 nucleotides agree with TRBD1. The germline CDR1 and CDR2 sequences are LNHDA and SQIVND (reference sequence). CDR3 size: 18 residues. Trimming removed 11 bases from V and 2 bases from J; junction bases left unmatched: 22. The chain's CDR3 is CADPRTGTGTCIAYEQYF. The DNA of the CDR3 is TGTGCCGACCCAAGAACGGGGACAGGGACCTGTATAGCCTACGAGCAGTACTTC.

V usage is TRBV4-2 and J usage is TRBJ2-3, with 8 bases lining up with TRBD2. The length of the CDR3 is 17 residues. Germline trimming cut 1 base from V and 2 bases from J; bases unmatched to any gene: 8. From germline, CDR1 is LGHNA and CDR2 YNFKEQ. CDR3 bases: TGTGCCAGCAGCCAAGGGGGTGGCGGGGGGATCACAGATACGCAGTATTTT. This encodes CASSQGGGGGITDTQYF.

The CDR3, as DNA: TGCGCCAGCAGCCAAGATTTTAGTTGGCTAGCGGGGGCCCACTCCTACAATGAGCAGTTCTTC. The encoded protein is CASSQDFSWLAGAHSYNEQFF. The chain carries TRBV4-3 and TRBJ2-1; TRBD2 aligns across 10 bases. This CDR3 is built from 21 residues. Germline lookup yields CDR1 LGHNA and CDR2 YSLEER. Trimming cost V 0 bases and J 0 bases; bases outside gene matches: 14.

This chain joins TRBV18 and TRBJ1-1, with 7 bases fitting TRBD1. Germline V gene lookup returns CDR1 KGHSH and CDR2 LQKENI. V gave up 3 bases and J gave up 6 bases; unmatched junction bases: 10. This CDR3 spans 15 amino acids. CDR3 region: CASSPTTGLVPEAFF. The DNA of the CDR3 is TGTGCCAGCTCACCGACGACAGGGCTGGTACCTGAAGCTTTCTTT.

The gene calls are TRBV27 and TRBJ1-2; no definite D call. Germline CDR1 reads MNHEY; CDR2 reads SMNVEV (reference sequence). The CDR3 is made up of 13 amino acids. The ends were cut back, 2 bases at V and 4 bases at J, with 8 bases in the middle. As DNA, the CDR3 is TGTGCCAGCAGTTTAGGCGGAAGCTATGGCTACACCTTC. Protein sequence: CASSLGGSYGYTF.

This chain joins TRBV27 and TRBJ2-3, with 11 positions matching TRBD2. CDR3 length: 15 residues. Germline V gene data show CDR1 as MNHEY and CDR2 as SMNVEV (reference sequence). V dropped 6 bases and J dropped 2; count of bases not matched to a gene: 4. This CDR3 reads CASSRLAGTTDTQYF. For the CDR3, the DNA is TGTGCCAGCAGCAGACTAGCGGGGACCACAGATACGCAGTATTTT.

V is TRBV5-1 and J is TRBJ2-2; 7 bases match TRBD1. Germline CDR1 SGHRS, CDR2 YFSETQ. The CDR3 totals 15 residues. The J segment lost 6 bases and the V segment lost 4 bases, leaving 9 bases of the junction unmatched. In DNA, the CDR3 is TGCGCCAGCAGCGTGAACAGGGGTGAGGCCGGGGAGCTGTTTTTT. Translation gives CASSVNRGEAGELFF.

The CDR3 reads CAWTGSWGGYTF. For the CDR3, the DNA is TGTGCCTGGACGGGAAGTTGGGGAGGCTACACCTTC. The chain carries TRBV30 and TRBJ1-2; D not certain. Germline-derived CDR1 and CDR2 are GTSNPN and SVGIG (reference sequence). Trimming removed 4 bases at V and 8 bases at J, with 14 bases between. The CDR3 totals 12 residues. The full variable domain, completed using reference TRBV30 and TRBJ1-2, is SQTIHQWPATLVQPVGSPLSLECTVEGTSNPNLYWYRQAAGRGLQLLFYSVGIGQISSEVPQNLSASRPQDRQFILSSKKLLLSDSGFYLCAWTGSWGGYTFGSGTRLTVV.

The CDR3: CASSIGLGPNTEAFF. Here the CDR3 DNA reads TGTGCCAGTAGTATTGGTCTGGGGCCGAACACTGAAGCTTTCTTT. The chain carries TRBV19 and TRBJ1-1, with a tentative D call TRBD1 (5 bases). V lost 3 bases to trimming and J lost 1 base, with 12 bases between them. The germline CDR1 and CDR2 sequences are LNHDA and SQIVND (reference sequence). The CDR3 has 15 amino acids.

The V and J genes are TRBV4-3 and TRBJ1-2; 7 bases agree with TRBD1. J lost 4 bases, V lost 0 bases, and 5 bases had no gene match. CDR1 is LGHNA, CDR2 YSLEER, per germline. This CDR3 is built from 15 residues. The CDR3 DNA reads as TGCGCCAGCAGCCAAGATAGGGACAGAATCTATGGCTACACCTTC. This codes for CASSQDRDRIYGYTF.

The chain carries TRBV29-1 and TRBJ2-1; perhaps TRBD2 as D (5 bases). The CDR3 is 14 amino acids. From germline, CDR1 is SQVTM and CDR2 ANQGSEA. With 2 bases removed from V and 0 bases from J, the gap between germline ends came to 8 bases. The CDR3 protein is CSVERGISYNEQFF. As DNA, the CDR3 is TGCAGCGTTGAACGGGGTATCTCCTACAATGAGCAGTTCTTC.

This clone came up a few times. The V and J genes are TRBV7-2 and TRBJ1-4; possibly TRBD1 for D (5 bases). Germline CDR1 and CDR2: SGHTA and FQGNSA. The CDR3 is 13 amino acids. V was trimmed by 1 base and J by 15 bases, leaving 15 bases between them. This CDR3 is CASSLVPVRDVFF. In DNA form, the CDR3 reads TGTGCCAGCAGCTTAGTACCCGTCAGGGATGTGTTTTTT.

This clone was observed once. The chain employs TRBV5-1 and TRBJ2-7, with D possibly being TRBD2 (6 bases). V gave up 1 base and J gave up 4 bases, with 18 bases separating them. The germline V gene has CDR1 SGHRS and CDR2 YFSETQ. The CDR3 runs 16 residues. DNA of the CDR3: TGCGCCAGCAGCTTGAGGTATGGGGAGGAGGGGTACGAGCAGTACTTC. Residues: CASSLRYGEEGYEQYF.

The rearrangement joins TRBV5-5 to TRBJ1-2; TRBD1 agrees at 9 bases. The CDR3 totals 16 residues. J gave up 8 bases and V 1 base, and 12 bases lay outside the gene matches. Per germline, CDR1 SGHKS and CDR2 YYEKEE (reference sequence). In nucleotides, the CDR3 is TGTGCCAGCAGCTTGTTTGGACAGGGGATCTCGCAAGGCTACACCTTC. Translating gives CASSLFGQGISQGYTF.

The chain is built from TRBV7-2 and TRBJ2-7, with 10 bases aligning to TRBD2. The V segment lost 1 base and the J segment 6 bases; nucleotides outside the gene matches: 6. There are 15 residues in the CDR3. Looked up from germline, CDR1 is SGHTA and CDR2 is FQGNSA. CDR3 loop: CASSLDGTSVREQYF. The CDR3 nucleotides are TGTGCCAGCAGCTTAGATGGGACTAGCGTACGCGAGCAGTACTTC.

This chain links TRBV2 with TRBJ1-2, with D perhaps TRBD1 (5 bases). From germline, CDR1 is SNHLY and CDR2 FYNNEI. There are 12 residues in the CDR3. Deletions cut 10 bases from V and 7 bases from J, with 16 bases between. In DNA, the CDR3 is TGTGCCACCCCAGGGTCCGGAATTGGCTACACCTTC. Translation gives CATPGSGIGYTF.

V usage is TRBV6-5 and J usage is TRBJ1-6, with D possibly TRBD1 on 5 matching bases. With 0 bases removed from V and 5 bases from J, the gap between germline ends came to 11 bases. This CDR3 region has 16 residues. Germline V gene sequence: CDR1 MNHEY, CDR2 SVGAGI. The CDR3 region is CASSYSTGLDNSPLHF. CDR3 coding DNA: TGTGCCAGCAGTTACTCGACGGGACTGGATAATTCACCCCTCCACTTT.

The chain links TRBV25-1 to TRBJ2-5; a weak D match, TRBD2 (5 bases). The V gene lost 1 base and the J gene lost 5 bases, with 11 bases spanning the gap. The CDR3 is made up of 14 amino acids. Per the germline V gene, CDR1 is MGHDK and CDR2 is SYGVNS. Here the CDR3 reads CASSESIPGETQYF. The CDR3 DNA follows: TGTGCCAGCAGTGAATCCATTCCGGGGGAGACCCAGTACTTC.

This clone was observed a handful of times. The chain couples TRBV4-3 to TRBJ2-1; TRBD2 matches at 7 bases. The CDR3 contains 16 residues. The V gene's germline CDR1 is LGHNA and CDR2 YSLEER. With 2 bases clipped from V and 6 bases from J, the junction kept 10 bases outside the gene matches. The DNA for the CDR3 is TGCGCCAGCAGCCAATCGCGGGGGAGAGGCGGCAATGAGCAGTTCTTC. Amino acids: CASSQSRGRGGNEQFF.

The rearrangement joins TRBV5-1 to TRBJ2-2; D remains ambiguous. CDR1 is SGHRS and CDR2 is YFSETQ in the germline V gene. The CDR3 covers 13 residues. V was shortened by 2 bases and J by 6 bases, with 8 bases between the two germline ends. The CDR3 loop reads CASSFVYSGELFF. CDR3 nucleotide sequence: TGCGCCAGCAGCTTTGTATACTCCGGGGAGCTGTTTTTT.

The chain recombines TRBV7-8 with TRBJ2-6; 8 bases fit TRBD1. V shed 1 base, J shed 1 base, and the junction held 9 bases outside the gene matches. Per germline, CDR1 SGHVS and CDR2 FQNEAQ. This CDR3 has 19 residues. DNA for the CDR3: TGTGCCAGCAGCTTAGGGCGGGACAGGCGTTCATCTGGGGCCAACGTCCTGACTTTC. This translates into CASSLGRDRRSSGANVLTF. Based on the CDR3 plus reference TRBV7-8 and TRBJ2-6, the full variable domain is GAGVSQSPRYKVAKRGQDVALRCDPISGHVSLFWYQQALGQGPEFLTYFQNEAQLDKSGLPSDRFFAERPEGSVSTLKIQRTQQEDSAVYLCASSLGRDRRSSGANVLTFGAGSRLTVL.

The V call is TRBV30, the J call TRBJ2-7, with 7 bases identical to TRBD1. The CDR3 sequence is 14 residues long. CDR1 is GTSNPN, CDR2 SVGIG, per germline (reference sequence). The trim removed 4 bases at V and 4 bases at J, leaving 10 bases unmatched. In DNA form, the CDR3 reads TGTGCCTGGACCGGACCCCGGACAGGTTACGAGCAGTACTTC. Its protein product is CAWTGPRTGYEQYF.

The gene calls are TRBV7-9 and TRBJ2-7; 7 bases are a match to TRBD1. The CDR3 length is 13 residues. Germline CDR1 SEHNR, CDR2 FQNEAQ (reference sequence). V shed 5 bases, J shed 2 bases, and the junction held 3 bases outside the gene matches. The CDR3 spells CASSRQGPYEQYF. The CDR3 DNA reads as TGTGCCAGCAGCCGACAGGGCCCCTACGAGCAGTACTTC.

This clone occurred once. The chain is built from TRBV10-1 and TRBJ2-6, with D tentatively TRBD1 (5 bases). Trimming took 5 bases from V and 0 from J, leaving 14 bases between them. Germline values: CDR1 WNHNN, CDR2 SYGVQD (reference sequence). CDR3 size: 17 residues. CDR3 in DNA: TGCGCCAGCAGTAAGGGGTCCCTGGACTCTGGGGCCAACGTCCTGACTTTC. As protein: CASSKGSLDSGANVLTF.

This clone was counted a single time. The rearrangement joins TRBV9 to TRBJ2-3; no definite D call. Germline CDR1 and CDR2: SGDLS and YYNGEE. V dropped 0 bases and J dropped 0 bases, with 11 bases sitting between them. The CDR3 is 16 residues long. CDR3 protein: CASSVESAASTDTQYF. The CDR3 DNA reads TGTGCCAGCAGCGTAGAAAGCGCCGCAAGCACAGATACGCAGTATTTT.